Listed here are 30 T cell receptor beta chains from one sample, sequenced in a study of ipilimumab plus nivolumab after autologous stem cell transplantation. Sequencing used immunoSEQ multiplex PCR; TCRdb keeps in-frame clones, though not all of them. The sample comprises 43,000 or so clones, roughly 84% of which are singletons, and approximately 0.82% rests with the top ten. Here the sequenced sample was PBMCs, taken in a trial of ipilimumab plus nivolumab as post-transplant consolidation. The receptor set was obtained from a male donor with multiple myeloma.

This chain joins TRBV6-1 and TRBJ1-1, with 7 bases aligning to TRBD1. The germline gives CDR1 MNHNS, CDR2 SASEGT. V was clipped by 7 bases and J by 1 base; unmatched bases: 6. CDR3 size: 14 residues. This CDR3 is CASTLTGRNTEAFF. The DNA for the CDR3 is TGTGCCAGCACACTGACAGGGAGGAACACTGAAGCTTTCTTT.

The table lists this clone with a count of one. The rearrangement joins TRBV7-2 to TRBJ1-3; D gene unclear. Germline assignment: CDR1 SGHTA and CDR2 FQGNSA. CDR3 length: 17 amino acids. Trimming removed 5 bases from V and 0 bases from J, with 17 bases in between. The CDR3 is CASSPPAWVSSGNTIYF. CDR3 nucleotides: TGTGCCAGCAGCCCTCCGGCTTGGGTCTCCTCTGGAAACACCATATATTTT.

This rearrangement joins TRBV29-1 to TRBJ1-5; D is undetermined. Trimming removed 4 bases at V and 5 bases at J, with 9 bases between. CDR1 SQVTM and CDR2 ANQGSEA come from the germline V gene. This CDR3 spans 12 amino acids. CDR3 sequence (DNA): TGCAGCGTTGGGGAGATCGATCAGCCCCAGCATTTT. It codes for CSVGEIDQPQHF. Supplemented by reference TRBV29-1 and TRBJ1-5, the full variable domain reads SAVISQKPSRDICQRGTSLTIQCQVDSQVTMMFWYRQQPGQSLTLIATANQGSEATYESGFVIDKFPISRPNLTFSTLTVSNMSPEDSSIYLCSVGEIDQPQHFGDGTRLSIL.

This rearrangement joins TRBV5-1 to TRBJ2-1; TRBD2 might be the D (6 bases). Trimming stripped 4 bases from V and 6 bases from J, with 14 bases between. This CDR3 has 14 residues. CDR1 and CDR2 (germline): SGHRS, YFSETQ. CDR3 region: CASSHDRGSNEQFF. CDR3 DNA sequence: TGCGCCAGCAGCCACGACCGGGGGAGCAATGAGCAGTTCTTC.

The CDR3 region is CASSVVYRENTEAFF. The CDR3 DNA sequence: TGTGCCAGCAGCGTAGTGTACAGGGAGAACACTGAAGCTTTCTTT. The chain employs TRBV9 and TRBJ1-1; D perhaps matches TRBD1 (6 bases). V lost 0 bases and J lost 1, with 10 bases in between. The CDR3 is made up of 15 amino acids. CDR1 and CDR2 from the germline V gene are SGDLS and YYNGEE.

The CDR3 nucleotides read TGTGCCAGCAGCTCTACTTGGAACACTGAAGCTTTCTTT. As protein: CASSSTWNTEAFF. This chain connects TRBV7-2 to TRBJ1-1, with D uncertain. Germline CDR1 is SGHTA and CDR2 is FQGNSA. The CDR3 loop spans 13 amino acids. Between the trimmed V and J ends, which lost 4 bases and 1 base, there was a span of 7 bases.

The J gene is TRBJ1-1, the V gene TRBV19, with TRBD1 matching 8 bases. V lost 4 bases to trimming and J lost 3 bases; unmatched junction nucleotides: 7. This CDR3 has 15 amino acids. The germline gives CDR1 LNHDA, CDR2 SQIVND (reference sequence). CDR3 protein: CASSTLGQGYTEAFF. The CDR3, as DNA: TGTGCCAGTAGTACCCTCGGACAGGGTTACACTGAAGCTTTCTTT.

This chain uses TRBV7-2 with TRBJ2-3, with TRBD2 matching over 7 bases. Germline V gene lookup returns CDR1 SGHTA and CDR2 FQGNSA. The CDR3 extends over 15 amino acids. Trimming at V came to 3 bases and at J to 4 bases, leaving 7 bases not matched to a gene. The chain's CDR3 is CASSLDGGGADTQYF. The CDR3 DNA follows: TGTGCCAGCAGCTTGGACGGGGGAGGGGCAGATACGCAGTATTTT.

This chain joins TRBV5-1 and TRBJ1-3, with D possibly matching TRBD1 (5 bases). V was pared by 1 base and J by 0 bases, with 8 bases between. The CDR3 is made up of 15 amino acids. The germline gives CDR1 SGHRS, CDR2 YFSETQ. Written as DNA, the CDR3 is TGCGCCAGCAGCTTGCAGGGACTCTCTGGAAACACCATATATTTT. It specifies CASSLQGLSGNTIYF.

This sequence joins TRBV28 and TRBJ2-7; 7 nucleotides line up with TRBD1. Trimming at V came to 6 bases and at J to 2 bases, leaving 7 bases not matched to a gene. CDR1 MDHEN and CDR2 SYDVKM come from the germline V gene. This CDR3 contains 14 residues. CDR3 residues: CASSRQGYTYEQYF. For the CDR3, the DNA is TGTGCCAGCAGCAGACAGGGTTACACCTACGAGCAGTACTTC.

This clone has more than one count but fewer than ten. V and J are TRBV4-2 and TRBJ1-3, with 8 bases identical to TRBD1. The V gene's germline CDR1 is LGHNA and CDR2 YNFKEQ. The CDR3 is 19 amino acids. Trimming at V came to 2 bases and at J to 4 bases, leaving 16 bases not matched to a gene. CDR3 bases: TGTGCCAGCAGCCAAAAACCAAACGGACAGGGTACTTCCGGAAACACCATATATTTT. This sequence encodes CASSQKPNGQGTSGNTIYF.

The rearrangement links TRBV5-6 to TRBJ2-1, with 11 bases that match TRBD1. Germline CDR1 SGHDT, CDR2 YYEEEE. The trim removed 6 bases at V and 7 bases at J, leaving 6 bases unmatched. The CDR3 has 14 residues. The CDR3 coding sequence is TGTGCCAGCATGCGGGACAGGGGGTTAAATGAGCAGTTCTTC. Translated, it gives CASMRDRGLNEQFF.

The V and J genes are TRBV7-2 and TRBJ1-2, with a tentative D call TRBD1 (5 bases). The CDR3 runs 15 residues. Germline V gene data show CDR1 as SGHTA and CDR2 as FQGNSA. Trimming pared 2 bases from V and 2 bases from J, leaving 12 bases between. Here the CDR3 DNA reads TGTGCCAGCAGCTTATTAGGGGTGTCAAACTATGGCTACACCTTC. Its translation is CASSLLGVSNYGYTF.

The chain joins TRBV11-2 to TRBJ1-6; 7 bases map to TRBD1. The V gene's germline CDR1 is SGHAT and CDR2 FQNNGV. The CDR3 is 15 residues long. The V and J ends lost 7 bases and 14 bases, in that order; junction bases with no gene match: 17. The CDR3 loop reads CASTSTRQGIRALHF. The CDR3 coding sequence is TGTGCCAGCACCTCCACCCGACAGGGAATTCGGGCCCTCCACTTT.

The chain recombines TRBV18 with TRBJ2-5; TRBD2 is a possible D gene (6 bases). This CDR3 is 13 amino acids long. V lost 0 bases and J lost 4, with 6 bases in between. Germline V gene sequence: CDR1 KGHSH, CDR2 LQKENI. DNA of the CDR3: TGTGCCAGCTCACCACCCGGGGGAGAGACCCAGTACTTC. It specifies CASSPPGGETQYF.

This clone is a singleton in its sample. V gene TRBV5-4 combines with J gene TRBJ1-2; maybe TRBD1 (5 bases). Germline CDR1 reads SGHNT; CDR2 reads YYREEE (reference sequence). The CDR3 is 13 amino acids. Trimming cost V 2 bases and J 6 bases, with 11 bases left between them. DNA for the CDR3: TGTGCCAGCAGCTTTATAGGGGAGGATGGCTACACCTTC. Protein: CASSFIGEDGYTF.

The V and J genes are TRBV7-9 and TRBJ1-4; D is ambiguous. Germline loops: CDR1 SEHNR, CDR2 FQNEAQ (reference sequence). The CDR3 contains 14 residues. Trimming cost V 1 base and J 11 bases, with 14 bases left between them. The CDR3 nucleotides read TGTGCCAGCAGCTTAGATGGACCACTCTCGAAACTGTTTTTT. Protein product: CASSLDGPLSKLFF.

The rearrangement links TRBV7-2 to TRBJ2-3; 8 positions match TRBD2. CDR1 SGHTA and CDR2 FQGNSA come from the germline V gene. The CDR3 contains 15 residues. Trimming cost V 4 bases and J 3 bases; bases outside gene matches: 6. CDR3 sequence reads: CASSSIAGLTDTQYF. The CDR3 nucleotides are TGTGCCAGCAGCTCTATAGCGGGGTTGACAGATACGCAGTATTTT. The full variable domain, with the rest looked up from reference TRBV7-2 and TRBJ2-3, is GAGVSQSPSNKVTEKGKDVELRCDPISGHTALYWYRQSLGQGLEFLIYFQGNSAPDKSGLPSDRFSAERTGGSVSTLTIQRTQQEDSAVYLCASSSIAGLTDTQYFGPGTRLTVL.

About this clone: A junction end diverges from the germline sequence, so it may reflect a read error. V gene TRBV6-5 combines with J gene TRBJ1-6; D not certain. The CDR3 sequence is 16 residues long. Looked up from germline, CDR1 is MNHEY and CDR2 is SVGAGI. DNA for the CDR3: TGTGCCAGCAGTTACGCGCGGCCCCACTATGATTCACCCCTCCACTTT. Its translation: CASSYARPHYDSPLHF.

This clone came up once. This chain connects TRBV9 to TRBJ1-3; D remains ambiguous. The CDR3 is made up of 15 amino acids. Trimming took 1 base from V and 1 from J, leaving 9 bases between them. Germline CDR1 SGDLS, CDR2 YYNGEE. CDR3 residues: CASSVNGDSGNTIYF. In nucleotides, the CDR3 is TGTGCCAGCAGCGTAAACGGTGATTCTGGAAACACCATATATTTT.

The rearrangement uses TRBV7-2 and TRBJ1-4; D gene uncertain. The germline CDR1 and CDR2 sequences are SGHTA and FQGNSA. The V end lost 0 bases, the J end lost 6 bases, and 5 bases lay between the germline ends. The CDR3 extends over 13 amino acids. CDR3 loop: CASSLALDEKLFF. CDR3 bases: TGTGCCAGCAGCTTAGCGCTAGATGAAAAACTGTTTTTT.

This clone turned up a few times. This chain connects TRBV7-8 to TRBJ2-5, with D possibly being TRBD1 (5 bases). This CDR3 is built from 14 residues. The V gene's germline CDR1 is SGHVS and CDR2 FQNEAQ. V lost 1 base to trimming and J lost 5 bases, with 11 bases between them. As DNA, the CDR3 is TGTGCCAGCAGCTTAGGGGGCCAACGGGAGACCCAGTACTTC. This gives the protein CASSLGGQRETQYF.

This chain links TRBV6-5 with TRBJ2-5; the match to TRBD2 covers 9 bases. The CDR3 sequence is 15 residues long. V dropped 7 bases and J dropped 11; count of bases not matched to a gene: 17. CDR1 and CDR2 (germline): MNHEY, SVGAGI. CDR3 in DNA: TGTGCCAGCAACCGGGAAGCTAGCGGGGACTACGAACAGTACTTC. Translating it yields CASNREASGDYEQYF.

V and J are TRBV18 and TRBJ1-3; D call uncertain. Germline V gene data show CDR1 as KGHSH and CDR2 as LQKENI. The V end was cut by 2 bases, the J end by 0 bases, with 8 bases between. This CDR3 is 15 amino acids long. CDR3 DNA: TGTGCCAGCTCACCATCGGTCAGCTCTGGAAACACCATATATTTT. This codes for CASSPSVSSGNTIYF.

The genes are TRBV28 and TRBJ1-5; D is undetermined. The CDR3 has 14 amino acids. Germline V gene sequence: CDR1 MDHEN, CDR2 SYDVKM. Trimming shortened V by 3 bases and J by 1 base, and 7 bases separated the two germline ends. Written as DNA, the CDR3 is TGTGCCAGCAGTTTCACGGTGAGCAATCAGCCCCAGCATTTT. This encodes CASSFTVSNQPQHF.

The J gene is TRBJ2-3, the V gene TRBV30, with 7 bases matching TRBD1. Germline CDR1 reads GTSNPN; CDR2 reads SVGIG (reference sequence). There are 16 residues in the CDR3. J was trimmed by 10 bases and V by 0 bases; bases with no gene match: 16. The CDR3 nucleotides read TGTGCCTGGAGTGTAAGGGGGACAGCAACCCCCTACTCGCAGTATTTT. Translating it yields CAWSVRGTATPYSQYF.

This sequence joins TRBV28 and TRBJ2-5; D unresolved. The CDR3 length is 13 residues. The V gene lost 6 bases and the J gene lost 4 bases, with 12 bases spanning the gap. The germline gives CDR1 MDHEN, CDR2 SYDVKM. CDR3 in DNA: TGTGCCAGCAGCAGTGCGTATTTAGAGACCCAGTACTTC. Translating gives CASSSAYLETQYF.

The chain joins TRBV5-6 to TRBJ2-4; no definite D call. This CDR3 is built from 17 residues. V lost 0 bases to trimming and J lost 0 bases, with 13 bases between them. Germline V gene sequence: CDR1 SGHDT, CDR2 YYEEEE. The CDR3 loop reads CASSLVTDVLAKNIQYF. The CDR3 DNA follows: TGTGCCAGCAGCTTGGTGACCGACGTCCTAGCCAAAAACATTCAGTACTTC.

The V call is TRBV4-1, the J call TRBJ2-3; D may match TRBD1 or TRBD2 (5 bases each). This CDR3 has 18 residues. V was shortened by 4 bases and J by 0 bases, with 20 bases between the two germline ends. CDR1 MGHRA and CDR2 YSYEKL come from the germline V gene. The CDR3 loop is CASSLMGRQFFSTDTQYF. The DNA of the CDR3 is TGCGCCAGCAGCCTAATGGGGAGACAGTTCTTTAGCACAGATACGCAGTATTTT.

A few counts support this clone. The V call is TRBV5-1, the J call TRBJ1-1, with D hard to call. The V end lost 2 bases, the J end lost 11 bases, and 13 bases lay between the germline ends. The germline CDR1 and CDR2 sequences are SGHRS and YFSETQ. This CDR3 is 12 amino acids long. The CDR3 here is CASSLGSSPAFF. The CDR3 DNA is TGCGCCAGCAGCTTAGGCTCGAGCCCTGCTTTCTTT.